One sample yielded the 14 T cell receptor beta chains listed below, sequenced in a study of T cells in Graves' hyperthyroidism and ophthalmopathy. Using RNA transcripts as the source, TCR beta CDR3 regions were amplified. When the TCR CDR3 underwent first-round RT-PCR, the HTBI primer set was used. TCRdb reprocessed the multiplex PCR reads with MiXCR, giving one entry per CDR3 protein. The data show approximately 520,000 distinct CDR3 sequences, less than 25% seen once. Sequencing was done on a sample of blood. The receptors come from a woman aged 25 to 39 with Graves' ophthalmopathy.

This clonotype appeared many times. The chain couples TRBV5-1 to TRBJ2-5, with D perhaps TRBD1 or TRBD2 (5 bases each). From germline, CDR1 is SGHRS and CDR2 YFSETQ. The CDR3 sequence is 16 residues long. V was trimmed by 4 bases and J by 5 bases, leaving 21 bases between them. The CDR3 nucleotides read TGCGCCAGCAGCCCTCCCGCGTGGGGGACCGGGGAGACCCAGTACTTC. This sequence encodes CASSPPAWGTGETQYF.

This clonotype occurred many times. This chain connects TRBV30 to TRBJ1-5, with unresolved D. With 2 bases removed from V and 1 base from J, the gap between germline ends came to 6 bases. This CDR3 contains 13 residues. The germline gives CDR1 GTSNPN, CDR2 SVGIG (reference sequence). CDR3 coding DNA: TGTGCCTGGAGTCGCACCAGCAATCAGCCCCAGCATTTT. Amino acids: CAWSRTSNQPQHF.

The gene calls are TRBV30 and TRBJ2-5; D perhaps matches TRBD2 (5 bases). The CDR3 is made up of 15 amino acids. Germline lookup yields CDR1 GTSNPN and CDR2 SVGIG (reference sequence). Trimming removed 0 bases at V and 4 bases at J, with 15 bases between. CDR3 in amino acids: CAWSVLGFSGETQYF. In nucleotides, the CDR3 is TGTGCCTGGAGTGTACTTGGATTCAGCGGAGAGACCCAGTACTTC. Drawing the rest from reference TRBV30 and TRBJ2-5, the complete variable domain is SQTIHQWPATLVQPVGSPLSLECTVEGTSNPNLYWYRQAAGRGLQLLFYSVGIGQISSEVPQNLSASRPQDRQFILSSKKLLLSDSGFYLCAWSVLGFSGETQYFGPGTRLLVL.

Details on this clonotype: Since a much larger clone is just one base distant, this may be a read error. A read error is likely, as this CDR3 ends without the conserved phenylalanine or tryptophan. This chain connects TRBV5-1 to TRBJ2-7, with D perhaps matching TRBD2 (6 bases). The ends were cut back, 0 bases at V and 3 bases at J, with 10 bases in the middle. The V gene's germline CDR1 is SGHRS and CDR2 YFSETQ. The CDR3 has 14 amino acids. The CDR3 is CASSLGGVNYEQYY. The CDR3 bases are TGCGCCAGCAGCTTGGGCGGGGTAAACTACGAGCAGTACTAC.

This clonotype was seen many times. The chain couples TRBV25-1 to TRBJ2-7; D is unclear. The CDR3 loop spans 14 amino acids. Trimming cost V 7 bases and J 0 bases, with 13 bases left between them. Germline CDR1 MGHDK, CDR2 SYGVNS. CDR3 bases: TGTGCCAGCACCCCTCCGTCAGCCTCCTACGAGCAGTACTTC. It translates to CASTPPSASYEQYF.

This rearrangement joins TRBV28 to TRBJ1-3; D perhaps matches TRBD1 (5 bases). Trimming removed 8 bases at V and 1 base at J, with 12 bases between. CDR1 is MDHEN, CDR2 SYDVKM, per germline. CDR3 length: 14 amino acids. The DNA of the CDR3 is TGTGCCAGCGGGGGGGGGTTTTCTGGAAACACCATATATTTT. Its translation is CASGGGFSGNTIYF.

This clonotype has just a few counts. V is TRBV7-9 and J is TRBJ1-4; no clear D. The CDR3 is made up of 13 amino acids. Germline V CDR1 and CDR2: SEHNR, FQNEAQ (reference sequence). Trimming removed 5 bases from V and 6 bases from J, with 10 bases in between. The CDR3 loop reads CASSPPSDEKLFF. CDR3 coding DNA: TGTGCCAGCAGCCCACCTAGCGATGAAAAACTGTTTTTT.

This clonotype was found many times. The chain employs TRBV5-1 and TRBJ1-1, with TRBD1 matching 7 bases. V dropped 6 bases and J dropped 3; count of bases not matched to a gene: 8. From germline, CDR1 is SGHRS and CDR2 YFSETQ. The CDR3 is made up of 14 amino acids. This CDR3 reads CASTEGAGDTEAFF. The CDR3 DNA sequence: TGCGCCAGCACGGAGGGGGCGGGGGACACTGAAGCTTTCTTT. The full variable domain, rest sourced from reference TRBV5-1 and TRBJ1-1, is KAGVTQTPRYLIKTRGQQVTLSCSPISGHRSVSWYQQTPGQGLQFLFEYFSETQRNKGNFPGRFSGRQFSNSRSEMNVSTLELGDSALYLCASTEGAGDTEAFFGQGTRLTVV.

This clonotype has only a few counts. The chain recombines TRBV6-1 with TRBJ1-4; a weak D match, TRBD1 (6 bases). Looked up from germline, CDR1 is MNHNS and CDR2 is SASEGT. Trimming took 6 bases from V and 6 from J, leaving 17 bases between them. The length of the CDR3 is 15 residues. The CDR3 here is CASRAGTQADEKLFF. The CDR3, as DNA: TGTGCCAGCAGGGCTGGGACACAGGCGGATGAAAAACTGTTTTTT.

The chain is built from TRBV9 and TRBJ1-1, with 7 bases matching TRBD1. Germline trimming cut 3 bases from V and 4 bases from J; bases unmatched to any gene: 9. In germline, CDR1 is SGDLS, CDR2 YYNGEE. The CDR3 sequence is 15 residues long. This CDR3 is CASSAGGGRGTEAFF. CDR3 bases: TGTGCCAGCAGCGCGGGAGGGGGCCGGGGCACTGAAGCTTTCTTT.

In this sample, this clonotype turned up many times. V gene TRBV5-1 combines with J gene TRBJ1-5; D not resolved. Trimming removed 0 bases from V and 1 base from J, with 11 bases in between. Germline V gene data show CDR1 as SGHRS and CDR2 as YFSETQ. CDR3 size: 16 residues. The CDR3 bases are TGCGCCAGCAGCTTGGATGGCTTTCCAAGCAATCAGCCCCAGCATTTT. It translates to CASSLDGFPSNQPQHF. Together with reference TRBV5-1 and TRBJ1-5, the CDR3 gives the full variable domain: KAGVTQTPRYLIKTRGQQVTLSCSPISGHRSVSWYQQTPGQGLQFLFEYFSETQRNKGNFPGRFSGRQFSNSRSEMNVSTLELGDSALYLCASSLDGFPSNQPQHFGDGTRLSIL.

This clonotype was detected ten times or more. The chain recombines TRBV6-1 with TRBJ1-5; TRBD1 aligns across 8 bases. Germline trimming cut 7 bases from V and 7 bases from J; bases unmatched to any gene: 3. The CDR3 extends over 12 amino acids. The germline V gene encodes CDR1 MNHNS and CDR2 SASEGT. The CDR3 protein is CASKTGDQPQHF. CDR3 nucleotides: TGTGCCAGCAAGACAGGGGACCAGCCCCAGCATTTT.

The V and J genes are TRBV11-2 and TRBJ2-5; 9 bases are a match to TRBD2. The junction had 8 bases not matched to a gene; V was cut back by 5 bases and J by 4 bases. This CDR3 contains 15 residues. CDR1 SGHAT and CDR2 FQNNGV come from the germline V gene. The chain's CDR3 is CASSPSGTNGETQYF. CDR3 in DNA: TGTGCCAGCAGCCCTAGCGGGACAAACGGAGAGACCCAGTACTTC.

This clonotype was seen many times. The rearrangement uses TRBV5-1 and TRBJ2-2; D is perhaps TRBD1 (6 bases). The germline gives CDR1 SGHRS, CDR2 YFSETQ. Trimming stripped 4 bases from V and 1 base from J, with 8 bases between. This CDR3 region has 14 residues. CDR3 sequence reads: CASSPTGNTGELFF. The CDR3 DNA follows: TGCGCCAGCAGCCCGACAGGGAACACCGGGGAGCTGTTTTTT.